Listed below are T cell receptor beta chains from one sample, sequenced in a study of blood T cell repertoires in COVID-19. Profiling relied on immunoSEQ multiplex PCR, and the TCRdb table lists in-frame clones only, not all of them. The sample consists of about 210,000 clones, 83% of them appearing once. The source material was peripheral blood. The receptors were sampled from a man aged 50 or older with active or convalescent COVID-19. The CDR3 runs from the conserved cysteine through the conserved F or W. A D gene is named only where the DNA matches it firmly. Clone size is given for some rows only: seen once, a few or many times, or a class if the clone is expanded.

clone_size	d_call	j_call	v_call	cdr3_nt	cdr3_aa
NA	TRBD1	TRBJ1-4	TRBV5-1	TGCGCCAGCAGCTTGGGACAGGGACAAGGGTATGAAAAACTGTTTTTT	CASSLGQGQGYEKLFF
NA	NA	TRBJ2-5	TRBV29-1	TGCAGCGTTATAGGGTGGGAGGAGCAAGAGACCCAGTACTTC	CSVIGWEEQETQYF
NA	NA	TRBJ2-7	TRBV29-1	TGCAGCGTTAGGACAGACTACTACGAGCAGTACTTC	CSVRTDYYEQYF
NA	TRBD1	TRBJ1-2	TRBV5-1	TGCGCCAGCAGCCCTGGGACAGGGGGCGATGGCTACACCTTC	CASSPGTGGDGYTF
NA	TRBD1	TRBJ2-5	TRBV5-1	TGCGCCAGCAGCCCGGACAGGGGGCGAGGGGAGACCCAGTACTTC	CASSPDRGRGETQYF
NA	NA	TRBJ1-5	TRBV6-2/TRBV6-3	TGTGCCAGCAGTTACGGCGGGGAGACTCAGCCCCAGCATTTT	CASSYGGETQPQHF
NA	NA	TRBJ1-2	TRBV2	TGTGCCAGCAGGAATGACAGGCGATCCTATGGCTACACCTTC	CASRNDRRSYGYTF
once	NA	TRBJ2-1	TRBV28	TGTGCCAGCAGCACCCCCCGACAGTACAATGAGCAGTTCTTC	CASSTPRQYNEQFF
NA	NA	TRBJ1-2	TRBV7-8	TGTGCCAGCAGCTTAGCAGGGAGCGATGGCTACACCTTC	CASSLAGSDGYTF
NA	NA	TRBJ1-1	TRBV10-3	TGTGCCATGACATCACATACGGGACAGAACACTGAAGCTTTCTTT	CAMTSHTGQNTEAFF
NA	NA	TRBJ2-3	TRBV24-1	TGTGCCACCAGTGATTCTAGTCGGGGTAATACGCAGTATTTT	CATSDSSRGNTQYF
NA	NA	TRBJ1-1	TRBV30	TGTGCCTGGAGGCCCGCTTCTGGGGGGCGGGGGAAGGACATCATGAACACTGAAGCTTTCTTT	CAWRPASGGRGKDIMNTEAFF
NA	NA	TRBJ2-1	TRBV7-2	TGTGCCAGCAGCCAGGCAGGCAATGAGCAGTTCTTC	CASSQAGNEQFF
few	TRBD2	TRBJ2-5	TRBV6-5	TGTGCCACCGGACTAGCGGGAGTATTGGAGACCCAGTACTTC	CATGLAGVLETQYF
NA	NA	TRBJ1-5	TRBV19	TGTGCCAGTAGTAGCTCCAGGGATCAGCCCCAGCATTTT	CASSSSRDQPQHF
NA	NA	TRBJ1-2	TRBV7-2	TGTGCCAGCAGCTTAGACAGGTTTCCTAACTATGGCTACACCTTC	CASSLDRFPNYGYTF
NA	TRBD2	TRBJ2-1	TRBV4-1	TGCGCCAGCAGCCCCCTGCTAGCGGGAGGGCCGGCGGATGAGCAGTTCTTC	CASSPLLAGGPADEQFF
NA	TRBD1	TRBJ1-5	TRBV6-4	TGTGCCAGCAGTCTAACAGGGGGTTTCAATCAGCCCCAGCATTTT	CASSLTGGFNQPQHF
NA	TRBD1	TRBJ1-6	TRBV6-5	TGTGCCAGCAATAACATCGACAGGGTTAATTCACCCCTCCACTTT	CASNNIDRVNSPLHF
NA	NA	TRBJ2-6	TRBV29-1	TGCAGCGTTGGATCCATCGACGGCAGGAGGGAAGACTCTGGGGCCAACGTCCTGACTTTC	CSVGSIDGRREDSGANVLTF
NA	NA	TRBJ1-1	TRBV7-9	TGTGCCAGCAGCTTAGTTATGGGGGCCCTGAACACTGAAGCTTTCTTT	CASSLVMGALNTEAFF
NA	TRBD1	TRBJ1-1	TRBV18	TGTGCCAGCTCACCGGGACAGGGAGAAACTGAAGCTTTCTTT	CASSPGQGETEAFF
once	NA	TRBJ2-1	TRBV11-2	TGTGCCAGCAGCTTTCGGGGGATCTACAATGAGCAGTTCTTC	CASSFRGIYNEQFF
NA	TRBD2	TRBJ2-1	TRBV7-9	TGTGCCAGCAGCCTAGGGTCCCTAGCGGTCTTTAGCTCCTACAATGAGCAGTTCTTC	CASSLGSLAVFSSYNEQFF
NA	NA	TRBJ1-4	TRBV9	TGTGCCAGCAGCGTAGGAGGCCACGCAACTAATGAAAAACTGTTTTTT	CASSVGGHATNEKLFF
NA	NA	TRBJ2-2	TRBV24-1	TGTGCCACCAGTGATAAGGACAGTGCCACCGGGGAGCTGTTTTTT	CATSDKDSATGELFF
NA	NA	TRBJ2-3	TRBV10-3	TGTGCCATCAGTGGAAGGGAGGAGGGACCGGATACGCAGTATTTT	CAISGREEGPDTQYF
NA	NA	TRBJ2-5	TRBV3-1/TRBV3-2	TGTGCCAGCAGCCAAGTATCCGAAGCGACCCAGTACTTC	CASSQVSEATQYF
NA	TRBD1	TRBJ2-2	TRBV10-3	TGTGCCATCAGTGAGGGGGACAGGCGCGGGCTGTTTTTT	CAISEGDRRGLFF
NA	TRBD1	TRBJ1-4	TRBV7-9	TGTGCCAGCAGCTTAGCGGGCAGGGGGTATGAAAAACTGTTTTTT	CASSLAGRGYEKLFF
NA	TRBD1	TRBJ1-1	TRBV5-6	TGTGCCAGCAGCTCAACAGGGGAGCGGACTGAAGCTTTCTTT	CASSSTGERTEAFF
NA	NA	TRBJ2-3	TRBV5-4	TGTGCCAGCAGCTTGGGGGCAGGGGGCACAGATACGCAGTATTTT	CASSLGAGGTDTQYF